Sequencing of this TCR beta chain was carried out in a study of cytomegalovirus exposure and HLA in healthy donors. Use of 60 Vbeta and 13 Jbeta primers characterized the PCR. Only in-frame clones appear in the TCRdb table, and some are missing; sequencing was by immunoSEQ multiplex PCR. There are about 160,000 clones in the sample; 75% to 90% occur only once, and 1% lies in the top ten. The V end lost 4 bases, the J end lost 4 bases, and 10 bases lay between the germline ends. CDR1 and CDR2 from the germline V gene are MNHEY and SVGAGI. The CDR3 sequence is 13 residues long. The chain recombines TRBV6-5 with TRBJ1-2; weak D call: TRBD1 (5 bases). This clonotype was obtained from a boy under 10 years old in good health and CMV-seronegative. The sample consisted of PBMCs. In DNA form, the CDR3 reads TGTGCCAGCAGTTTCGACAGAACCTATGGCTACACCTTC. It encodes CASSFDRTYGYTF.